This entry features one T cell receptor (beta chain) sequence. As yet, its antigen is unknown. The data were obtained in a study of cytomegalovirus exposure and HLA in healthy donors. On the study more broadly: A data release that came early held approximately 85 million unique TCRs from HLA-typed donors.

Study-level results: The CMV antigen specificity of a few CMV-associated chains was confirmed through in vitro analysis.

The PCR had 60 Vbeta and 13 Jbeta primers. Per the original data handling: In a later analysis, 80 million or so unique TCR beta chains included roughly 11 million shared by two or more donors. Generated by immunoSEQ multiplex PCR, the TCRdb table keeps only in-frame clones and is missing some. Clone size and V and J calls were adopted from that table, with D and trimming inferred from the DNA. The sample consists of under 85,000 clones, around 80% of them appearing once. Sequencing used PBMCs. This sequence originates from a woman in her twenties or thirties in good health and CMV-seronegative.

The CDR3, as DNA: TGTGCCATCAGGACGGGAGTCTATGGCTACACCTTC. Residues: CAIRTGVYGYTF. The V and J genes are TRBV10-3 and TRBJ1-2; D ambiguous. CDR3 length equals 12 residues. Looked up from germline, CDR1 is ENHRY and CDR2 is SYGVKD. V gave up 6 bases and J gave up 4 bases, with 9 bases separating them.